These 27 T cell receptor beta chains were all obtained from the same sample, sequenced in a study of blood T cell repertoires in COVID-19. Data came from immunoSEQ multiplex PCR; TCRdb stores just in-frame clones and leaves some out. The top ten clones hold over 7.5% of a sample with about 180,000 clones, about 80% of them seen once. The sequenced material came from peripheral blood. Receptor source: a woman aged 65 to 85 with acute or convalescent COVID-19.

The chain uses TRBV27 and TRBJ1-1; TRBD1 agrees at 7 bases. This CDR3 region has 16 residues. Germline assignment: CDR1 MNHEY and CDR2 SMNVEV (reference sequence). The V and J ends lost 6 bases and 4 bases, in that order; junction bases with no gene match: 14. The CDR3 is CASSTIHLSGGTEAFF. The DNA of the CDR3 is TGTGCCAGCAGCACGATCCACTTATCAGGGGGCACTGAAGCTTTCTTT.

The chain couples TRBV7-2 to TRBJ2-7, with 7 bases lining up with TRBD2. V gave up 5 bases and J gave up 3 bases; unmatched junction bases: 10. This CDR3 contains 15 residues. Germline CDR1 is SGHTA and CDR2 is FQGNSA. The CDR3 here is CASSRGLDPYYEQYF. CDR3 coding DNA: TGTGCCAGCAGCCGTGGACTAGACCCATACTACGAGCAGTACTTC. The whole variable domain, remainder taken from reference TRBV7-2 and TRBJ2-7, is GAGVSQSPSNKVTEKGKDVELRCDPISGHTALYWYRQSLGQGLEFLIYFQGNSAPDKSGLPSDRFSAERTGGSVSTLTIQRTQQEDSAVYLCASSRGLDPYYEQYFGPGTRLTVT.

The rearrangement uses TRBV24-1 and TRBJ1-1; 12 nucleotides match TRBD1. With 9 bases clipped from V and 9 bases from J, the junction kept 4 bases outside the gene matches. Germline CDR1 and CDR2: KGHDR and SFDVKD. The CDR3 has 12 residues. CDR3 region: CATHGTGGQAFF. DNA for the CDR3: TGTGCCACCCACGGGACAGGGGGCCAAGCTTTCTTT.

The chain uses TRBV4-3 and TRBJ1-3; tentative D call: TRBD1 (5 bases). CDR3 length equals 17 residues. V was clipped by 0 bases and J by 4 bases, with 16 bases between them. Germline V lookup: CDR1 LGHNA, CDR2 YSLEER. The CDR3 DNA is TGCGCCAGCAGCCAAGATCTGTTGGGGAGGGGAGGAAACACCATATATTTT. The encoded protein is CASSQDLLGRGGNTIYF.

This clone has only a few counts. V usage is TRBV30 and J usage is TRBJ1-4; D remains unclear. The CDR3 runs to 14 residues. Germline lookup yields CDR1 GTSNPN and CDR2 SVGIG (reference sequence). Trimming took 3 bases from V and 5 from J, leaving 13 bases between them. This CDR3 is CAWSSGRQNEKLFF. DNA of the CDR3: TGTGCCTGGAGCAGCGGCCGCCAAAATGAAAAACTGTTTTTT.

The chain combines TRBV3-1 (or the pseudogene TRBV3-2) with TRBJ2-3; 9 positions match TRBD2. This CDR3 comprises 16 residues. The germline V gene encodes CDR1 LGHDT and CDR2 YNNKEL (reference sequence). Trimming took 0 bases from V and 6 from J; bases not matched to a gene: 7. CDR3 protein: CASSQDPDSGSDTQYF. CDR3 DNA sequence: TGTGCCAGCAGCCAAGATCCCGATAGCGGGAGTGATACGCAGTATTTT.

This clone showed up just once. The chain couples TRBV4-3 to TRBJ2-7; 10 bases fit TRBD2. This CDR3 is 17 amino acids long. After removal of 0 bases from V and 2 bases from J, the junction contained 7 bases not matched to a gene. Germline V lookup: CDR1 LGHNA, CDR2 YSLEER. CDR3 sequence: CASSQEAVAGGPYEQYF. The CDR3 nucleotides are TGCGCCAGCAGCCAAGAGGCGGTAGCGGGGGGCCCCTACGAGCAGTACTTC.

V usage is TRBV6-5 and J usage is TRBJ2-7; TRBD1 is a possible D gene (6 bases). The germline gives CDR1 MNHEY, CDR2 SVGAGI. The CDR3 consists of 14 residues. Trimming removed 6 bases at V and 0 bases at J, with 12 bases between. This CDR3 is CASRRTASSYEQYF. CDR3 DNA: TGTGCCAGCAGACGGACAGCCTCCTCCTACGAGCAGTACTTC.

The chain carries TRBV27 and TRBJ1-2; D remains unclear. The CDR3 sequence is 14 residues long. CDR1 and CDR2 (germline): MNHEY, SMNVEV (reference sequence). Trimming left V 6 bases short and J 2 bases short, with 13 bases between. This CDR3 is CASSATTGNYGYTF. In nucleotides, the CDR3 is TGTGCCAGCAGCGCGACTACCGGGAACTATGGCTACACCTTC.

The chain links TRBV7-3 to TRBJ2-3; TRBD2 agrees at 9 bases. Germline V lookup: CDR1 SGHTA, CDR2 FQGTGA. This CDR3 has 15 amino acids. Trimming removed 5 bases from V and 5 bases from J; junction bases left unmatched: 8. This CDR3 is CASSPGLAGIDTQYF. The CDR3 nucleotides are TGTGCCAGCAGCCCGGGCCTAGCGGGGATAGATACGCAGTATTTT.

The chain has TRBV27 and TRBJ2-7; TRBD2 matches at 10 bases. The CDR3 extends over 12 amino acids. Germline V lookup: CDR1 MNHEY, CDR2 SMNVEV (reference sequence). J gave up 8 bases and V 6 bases, and 4 bases lay outside the gene matches. The CDR3, as DNA: TGTGCCAGCAGGACGGGACTAGCGCAGCAGTACTTC. This codes for CASRTGLAQQYF.

The chain carries TRBV10-2 and TRBJ1-4, with a tentative D call TRBD1 (5 bases). Trimming removed 5 bases at V and 5 bases at J, with 18 bases between. Germline values: CDR1 WSHSY, CDR2 SAAADI. The CDR3 extends over 16 amino acids. CDR3 in amino acids: CASSRIGGALNEKLFF. The CDR3 coding sequence is TGCGCCAGCAGTCGTATTGGAGGGGCCCTCAATGAAAAACTGTTTTTT.

The rearrangement links TRBV6-6 to TRBJ1-2; possibly TRBD1 for D (5 bases). The germline gives CDR1 MNHNY, CDR2 SVGAGI (reference sequence). V dropped 2 bases and J dropped 1 base, with 11 bases sitting between them. The CDR3 consists of 15 residues. CDR3 in amino acids: CASSYDSASNYGYTF. The CDR3 nucleotides are TGTGCCAGCAGTTACGACAGCGCGAGTAACTATGGCTACACCTTC.

This chain links TRBV7-2 with TRBJ2-1; 7 bases match TRBD2. Per germline, CDR1 SGHTA and CDR2 FQGNSA. The CDR3 length is 16 residues. Trimming removed 2 bases from V and 4 bases from J; junction bases left unmatched: 8. CDR3 sequence reads: CASSLSPGTTYNEQFF. In DNA, the CDR3 is TGTGCCAGCAGCTTATCCCCCGGGACTACGTACAATGAGCAGTTCTTC.

The CDR3 region has the DNA TGTGCCAGCAGCTTAGAACAGGACTACGAGCAGTACTTC. Amino acids: CASSLEQDYEQYF. This chain links TRBV11-3 with TRBJ2-7, with TRBD1 as a possible D gene (5 bases). This CDR3 is built from 13 residues. V gave up 0 bases and J gave up 3 bases, with 6 bases separating them. Germline CDR1 is SGHNT and CDR2 is YENEEA.

The chain links TRBV3-1 (or the pseudogene TRBV3-2) to TRBJ1-5; D is ambiguous. Trimming cost V 4 bases and J 3 bases, with 16 bases left between them. This CDR3 region has 16 residues. From germline, CDR1 is LGHDT and CDR2 YNNKEL (reference sequence). The CDR3 loop is CASSPVESISNQPQHF. Here the CDR3 DNA reads TGTGCCAGCAGCCCCGTAGAGTCGATTTCCAATCAGCCCCAGCATTTT.

This clone has a count of ten or more. J is TRBJ1-5 and V is TRBV4-3; TRBD1 agrees at 8 bases. Germline V lookup: CDR1 LGHNA, CDR2 YSLEER. V dropped 3 bases and J dropped 1; count of bases not matched to a gene: 2. This CDR3 region has 15 residues. The CDR3 here is CASSHRTGSNQPQHF. For the CDR3, the DNA is TGCGCCAGCAGCCATAGGACAGGGAGCAATCAGCCCCAGCATTTT.

J is TRBJ2-5 and V is TRBV9; TRBD2 agrees at 8 bases. The CDR3 is made up of 15 amino acids. V shed 0 bases and J 5 bases; nucleotides not matched to a gene: 6. In germline, CDR1 is SGDLS, CDR2 YYNGEE. The CDR3 DNA reads TGTGCCAGCAGCGTAGGTCCCCGGGAGGGCGAGACCCAGTACTTC. Protein product: CASSVGPREGETQYF.

Written as DNA, the CDR3 is TGTGCCAGCAGCCCTGGACAGGGGGTGGGGAACACTGAAGCTTTCTTT. Its protein is CASSPGQGVGNTEAFF. V is TRBV11-2 and J is TRBJ1-1; 10 bases fit TRBD1. CDR1 and CDR2 from the germline V gene are SGHAT and FQNNGV. The CDR3 extends over 16 amino acids. The junction had 7 bases not matched to a gene; V was cut back by 5 bases and J by 1 base.

The chain employs TRBV5-1 and TRBJ2-3; D possibly corresponds to TRBD2 (6 bases). Looked up from germline, CDR1 is SGHRS and CDR2 is YFSETQ. This CDR3 spans 15 amino acids. V shed 1 base and J shed 0 bases, with 9 bases lying between them. CDR3 amino acids: CASSLPSASTDTQYF. The DNA of the CDR3 is TGCGCCAGCAGCTTGCCTAGCGCCAGCACAGATACGCAGTATTTT.

V is TRBV7-9 and J is TRBJ1-4; 8 nucleotides align to TRBD1. The trim removed 5 bases at V and 4 bases at J, leaving 9 bases unmatched. Germline CDR1 is SEHNR and CDR2 is FQNEAQ (reference sequence). The CDR3 is made up of 16 amino acids. For the CDR3, the DNA is TGTGCCAGCAGCCCCGGGACAGGTCTTTATAATGAAAAACTGTTTTTT. Its translation is CASSPGTGLYNEKLFF.

The CDR3 spells CASSQADFGGYTF. For the CDR3, the DNA is TGTGCCAGCAGCCAAGCCGACTTTGGGGGCTACACCTTC. The gene calls are TRBV3-1 (or the pseudogene TRBV3-2) and TRBJ1-2; D remains unclear. There are 13 residues in the CDR3. Looked up from germline, CDR1 is LGHDT and CDR2 is YNNKEL (reference sequence). Trimming cost V 1 base and J 8 bases, with 11 bases left between them.

In its sample, this clone was seen once. This chain connects TRBV18 to TRBJ1-3; the D gene is possibly TRBD1 (6 bases). The CDR3 has 14 residues. The V end was cut by 1 base, the J end by 8 bases, with 12 bases between. CDR1 is KGHSH, CDR2 LQKENI, per germline. CDR3 in amino acids: CASSPQAGDHTIYF. The CDR3 region has the DNA TGTGCCAGCTCACCACAAGCAGGGGATCACACCATATATTTT.

The J gene is TRBJ2-1, the V gene TRBV5-8; 9 positions match TRBD2. The V gene end was trimmed by 6 bases and the J gene end by 3 bases; junction bases not matched to a gene: 10. This CDR3 is built from 16 residues. CDR1 is SGHTS, CDR2 YDEGEE, per germline. This chain's CDR3 is CASTARSGRYYNEQFF. Here the CDR3 DNA reads TGTGCCAGCACGGCAAGGAGCGGGAGGTACTACAATGAGCAGTTCTTC.

DNA of the CDR3: TGTGCCAGTAGTATTCGCAAGGGGCAGTACCAAGAGACCCAGTACTTC. This encodes CASSIRKGQYQETQYF. V gene TRBV19 combines with J gene TRBJ2-5; tentatively, D is TRBD1 (5 bases). In germline, CDR1 is LNHDA, CDR2 SQIVND (reference sequence). Trimming removed 3 bases from V and 0 bases from J, with 14 bases in between. The length of the CDR3 is 16 residues.

V and J are TRBV28 and TRBJ2-7; 7 nucleotides agree with TRBD2. The germline CDR1 and CDR2 sequences are MDHEN and SYDVKM. Trimming took 3 bases from V and 4 from J; bases not matched to a gene: 9. CDR3 length equals 15 residues. The CDR3 protein is CASSFSAGVRYEQYF. The CDR3 region has the DNA TGTGCCAGCAGTTTTTCGGCGGGAGTTCGGTACGAGCAGTACTTC.

The chain is built from TRBV29-1 and TRBJ2-5; TRBD1 might be the D (6 bases). This CDR3 is built from 12 residues. V was clipped by 7 bases and J by 5 bases, with 14 bases between them. Germline CDR1 SQVTM, CDR2 ANQGSEA. CDR3 DNA sequence: TGCAGCGCCCTTTCACAGGGCGAGACCCAGTACTTC. This translates into CSALSQGETQYF.